The present T cell receptor (beta chain) was sequenced within a study of cytomegalovirus exposure and HLA in healthy donors. Of note for this clone: Its antigen is unknown.

The primer mix had 60 Vbeta and 13 Jbeta primers. TCRdb's table, derived via immunoSEQ multiplex PCR, lists solely in-frame clones and lacks some. The data hold 85,000 to 100,000 clones, with roughly 73% observed a single time. Overall study results and limits: Further analysis was carried out later, and it showed several of the most significant clusters appearing linked to common viral pathogens.

In germline, CDR1 is SNHLY, CDR2 FYNNEI. This CDR3 is built from 15 residues. After removal of 5 bases from V and 2 bases from J, the junction contained 2 bases not matched to a gene. V and J are TRBV2 and TRBJ2-6; 8 bases are a match to TRBD1. The sequence derives from a man in his fifties in good health and CMV-seropositive. Sequenced sample: PBMCs. CDR3 DNA sequence: TGTGCCAGCAGTATACAGGGGGCTGGGGCCAACGTCCTGACTTTC. Protein product: CASSIQGAGANVLTF.